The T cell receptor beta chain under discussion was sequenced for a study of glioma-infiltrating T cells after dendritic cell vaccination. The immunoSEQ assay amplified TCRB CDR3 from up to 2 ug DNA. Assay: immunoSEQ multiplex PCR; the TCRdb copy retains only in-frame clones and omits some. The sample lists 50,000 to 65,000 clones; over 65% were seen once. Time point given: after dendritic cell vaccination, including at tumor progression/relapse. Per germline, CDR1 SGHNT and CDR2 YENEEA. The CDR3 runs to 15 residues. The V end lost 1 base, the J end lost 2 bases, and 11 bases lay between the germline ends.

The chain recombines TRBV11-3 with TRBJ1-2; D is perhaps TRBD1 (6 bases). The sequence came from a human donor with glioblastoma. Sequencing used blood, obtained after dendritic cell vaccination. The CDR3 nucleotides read TGTGCCAGCAGCTTAGGTTCAGGGGCGAACTATGGCTACACCTTC. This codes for CASSLGSGANYGYTF.